Listed here are 25 T cell receptor beta chains from one sample, sequenced in a study of T cell responses to AZD1222 COVID-19 vaccine. Assay used: immunoSEQ multiplex PCR; TCRdb lists only in-frame clones, some missing. The repertoire consists of over 80,000 clones, with 80% to 90% occurring once and the leading ten covering roughly 32%. The specimen comprised peripheral blood, sampled on day 0 of AZD1222 vaccination. These receptors all come from an adult in good health.

The chain is built from TRBV5-4 and TRBJ2-7; TRBD2 matches at 11 bases. Trimming removed 3 bases from V and 0 bases from J; junction bases left unmatched: 5. From germline, CDR1 is SGHNT and CDR2 YYREEE (reference sequence). The CDR3 spans 16 residues. The CDR3 bases are TGTGCCAGCAGCTCGCCCGGGACTAGCGGCTCCTACGAGCAGTACTTC. Amino acids: CASSSPGTSGSYEQYF.

CDR3 nucleotides: TGTGCCAGCAGCCCGCGAGGACTAGCGCCCGAAGAGACCCAGTACTTC. Its protein is CASSPRGLAPEETQYF. The J gene is TRBJ2-5, the V gene TRBV9; TRBD2 agrees at 9 bases. The J segment lost 3 bases and the V segment lost 4 bases, leaving 10 bases of the junction unmatched. The CDR3 length is 16 residues. Germline V gene data show CDR1 as SGDLS and CDR2 as YYNGEE.

The gene calls are TRBV11-2 and TRBJ1-1; D is uncertain. The germline V gene encodes CDR1 SGHAT and CDR2 FQNNGV. Between the trimmed V and J ends, which lost 2 bases and 2 bases, there was a span of 9 bases. The CDR3 extends over 14 amino acids. As DNA, the CDR3 is TGTGCCAGCAGCTTAAACGCAGTCAACACTGAAGCTTTCTTT. Amino acid sequence: CASSLNAVNTEAFF.

V is TRBV14 and J is TRBJ1-1; no reliable D call. CDR1 is SGHDN, CDR2 FVKESK, per germline. V lost 5 bases and J lost 0, with 10 bases in between. This CDR3 region has 14 residues. CDR3 in DNA: TGTGCCAGCAGCTATGGACGGATGAACACTGAAGCTTTCTTT. Residues: CASSYGRMNTEAFF.

The CDR3 is CASSSRGSYEQYF. The CDR3 bases are TGCGCCAGCAGCTCCAGGGGCTCCTACGAGCAGTACTTC. This rearrangement joins TRBV5-1 to TRBJ2-7; D may be TRBD1 (6 bases). The CDR3 length is 13 residues. Per the germline V gene, CDR1 is SGHRS and CDR2 is YFSETQ. Trimming took off 3 bases at V and 0 bases at J, with 7 bases between the two ends.

The J gene is TRBJ2-5, the V gene TRBV7-2; 7 bases are a match to TRBD2. Germline V lookup: CDR1 SGHTA, CDR2 FQGNSA. This CDR3 has 16 amino acids. V lost 4 bases and J lost 4; bases outside the gene matches: 12. CDR3 region: CASSYEASGWLETQYF. CDR3 nucleotides: TGTGCCAGCAGCTACGAGGCTAGCGGTTGGCTAGAGACCCAGTACTTC.

This chain joins TRBV15 and TRBJ1-4, with D perhaps matching TRBD1 (5 bases). Germline CDR1 reads LNHNV; CDR2 reads YYDKDF (reference sequence). This CDR3 contains 17 residues. V lost 3 bases, J lost 3 bases, and 17 bases lay in between. CDR3 nucleotide sequence: TGTGCCACCAGCAGCTCCCGGGGGGGGAGGTCTAATGAAAAACTGTTTTTT. It yields the protein CATSSSRGGRSNEKLFF.

In its sample, this clone was seen a few times. The J gene is TRBJ2-7, the V gene TRBV9; D gene uncertain. Germline values: CDR1 SGDLS, CDR2 YYNGEE. The V gene lost 7 bases and the J gene lost 3 bases, with 14 bases spanning the gap. The CDR3 totals 13 residues. CDR3 nucleotide sequence: TGTGCCAGCGCCTCTGATGAATACTACGAGCAGTACTTC. Translation gives CASASDEYYEQYF.

The CDR3 DNA sequence: TGCGCCAGCGTAGACAGATTTAACACCGGGGAGCTGTTTTTT. Translated: CASVDRFNTGELFF. V gene TRBV4-1 combines with J gene TRBJ2-2, with D perhaps TRBD1 (5 bases). This CDR3 contains 14 residues. CDR1 is MGHRA and CDR2 is YSYEKL in the germline V gene. V was pared by 8 bases and J by 2 bases, with 12 bases between.

V usage is TRBV5-4 and J usage is TRBJ2-3; D is undetermined. Germline V lookup: CDR1 SGHNT, CDR2 YYREEE (reference sequence). The CDR3 totals 12 residues. The V gene lost 1 base and the J gene lost 3 bases, with 3 bases spanning the gap. The CDR3 loop reads CASSLSTDTQYF. The CDR3 DNA reads TGTGCCAGCAGCTTGAGTACAGATACGCAGTATTTT. Full variable domain (rest looked up from reference TRBV5-4 and TRBJ2-3): ETGVTQSPTHLIKTRGQQVTLRCSSQSGHNTVSWYQQALGQGPQFIFQYYREEENGRGNFPPRFSGLQFPNYSSELNVNALELDDSALYLCASSLSTDTQYFGPGTRLTVL.

This chain uses TRBV5-1 with TRBJ1-2; perhaps TRBD1 as D (6 bases). V gave up 0 bases and J gave up 7 bases, with 10 bases separating them. The germline V gene encodes CDR1 SGHRS and CDR2 YFSETQ. The CDR3 runs to 13 residues. CDR3 amino acids: CASSLDGQSGYTF. In nucleotides, the CDR3 is TGCGCCAGCAGCTTGGACGGACAGTCTGGCTACACCTTC.

This clone was picked up one time. V usage is TRBV24-1 and J usage is TRBJ2-5, with D tentatively TRBD1 (6 bases). The V end lost 0 bases, the J end lost 5 bases, and 12 bases lay between the germline ends. The CDR3 is 15 amino acids. Germline CDR1 and CDR2: KGHDR and SFDVKD. CDR3 DNA sequence: TGTGCCACCAGTGATTTGAGCAGGGGAAGGGAGACCCAGTACTTC. Translation gives CATSDLSRGRETQYF.

The V call is TRBV9, the J call TRBJ2-6; 12 bases line up with TRBD1. CDR1 and CDR2 from the germline V gene are SGDLS and YYNGEE. V trimming: 3 bases; J trimming: 4 bases; junction bases outside the gene matches: 5. The CDR3 loop spans 17 amino acids. The CDR3 coding sequence is TGTGCCAGCAGCGAGGGACAGGGGGCATCCGGGGCCAACGTCCTGACTTTC. Its translation: CASSEGQGASGANVLTF. Together with reference TRBV9 and TRBJ2-6, the CDR3 gives the full variable domain: DSGVTQTPKHLITATGQRVTLRCSPRSGDLSVYWYQQSLDQGLQFLIQYYNGEERAKGNILERFSAQQFPDLHSELNLSSLELGDSALYFCASSEGQGASGANVLTFGAGSRLTVL.

The chain carries TRBV18 and TRBJ1-6, with TRBD1 matching over 7 bases. The V and J ends lost 3 bases and 3 bases, in that order; junction bases with no gene match: 2. This CDR3 has 15 amino acids. Germline loops: CDR1 KGHSH, CDR2 LQKENI. CDR3 loop: CASSPDRNYNSPLHF. In DNA form, the CDR3 reads TGTGCCAGCTCACCGGACAGGAACTATAATTCACCCCTCCACTTT.

This clone was seen only once. The gene calls are TRBV12-3 or TRBV12-4 and TRBJ1-2, with a possible D match to TRBD1 (5 bases). Trimming took 6 bases from V and 7 from J, leaving 12 bases between them. CDR3 size: 12 residues. The CDR3 bases are TGTGCCAGCAGGCCGCAGGGAAGTGGCTACACCTTC. This sequence encodes CASRPQGSGYTF.

This clone was counted a few times. This rearrangement joins TRBV5-5 to TRBJ2-7, with a weak D call TRBD2 (6 bases). From germline, CDR1 is SGHKS and CDR2 YYEKEE (reference sequence). The germline V and J ends were trimmed by 3 bases and 3 bases, with 16 bases remaining between them. CDR3 length: 15 residues. CDR3 nucleotides: TGTGCCAGCAGCTCGGACCAAGCGGGCCACTACGAGCAGTACTTC. Amino acids: CASSSDQAGHYEQYF.

In its sample, this clone was seen once. The gene calls are TRBV11-2 and TRBJ2-7, with TRBD2 identical over 8 bases. CDR1 and CDR2 from the germline V gene are SGHAT and FQNNGV. With 1 base clipped from V and 1 base from J, the junction kept 3 bases outside the gene matches. This CDR3 spans 15 amino acids. The CDR3 is CASSLAAGGSYEQYF. The CDR3, as DNA: TGTGCCAGCAGCTTAGCCGCGGGAGGTTCCTACGAGCAGTACTTC. The full variable domain, in which reference TRBV11-2 and TRBJ2-7 provide the parts outside the CDR3, is EAGVAQSPRYKIIEKRQSVAFWCNPISGHATLYWYQQILGQGPKLLIQFQNNGVVDDSQLPKDRFSAERLKGVDSTLKIQPAKLEDSAVYLCASSLAAGGSYEQYFGPGTRLTVT.

This clone was observed once. V gene TRBV5-1 combines with J gene TRBJ2-3; 7 bases match TRBD2. The V gene's germline CDR1 is SGHRS and CDR2 YFSETQ. V was clipped by 0 bases and J by 6 bases; unmatched bases: 7. The CDR3 is made up of 15 amino acids. The CDR3 DNA sequence: TGCGCCAGCAGCTTGGCCGGGCGGGGGTTGGATACGCAGTATTTT. It codes for CASSLAGRGLDTQYF.

The J gene is TRBJ1-5, the V gene TRBV28; D might be TRBD1 (6 bases). Per germline, CDR1 MDHEN and CDR2 SYDVKM. Trimming stripped 8 bases from V and 6 bases from J, with 17 bases between. The CDR3 is 14 amino acids. The chain's CDR3 is CASGPWGAGQPQHF. CDR3 coding DNA: TGTGCCAGCGGCCCGTGGGGGGCAGGTCAGCCCCAGCATTTT.

The V call is TRBV7-9, the J call TRBJ1-3; D ambiguous. V was shortened by 1 base and J by 0 bases, with 4 bases between the two germline ends. The germline gives CDR1 SEHNR, CDR2 FQNEAQ (reference sequence). This CDR3 spans 14 amino acids. The CDR3 loop is CASSLGSSGNTIYF. Written as DNA, the CDR3 is TGTGCCAGCAGCTTAGGAAGCTCTGGAAACACCATATATTTT.

The chain uses TRBV9 and TRBJ1-2; possibly TRBD1 for D (5 bases). V was shortened by 6 bases and J by 1 base, with 10 bases between the two germline ends. Germline lookup yields CDR1 SGDLS and CDR2 YYNGEE. This CDR3 is 13 amino acids long. The CDR3 here is CASTGGDNYGYTF. The CDR3 DNA reads as TGTGCCAGCACCGGGGGGGATAACTATGGCTACACCTTC.

Concerning this clone itself: The germline gene is not matched at one end of the junction; a read error may be the cause. The rearrangement links TRBV6-1 to TRBJ1-2; no definite D call. This CDR3 is built from 10 residues. The germline CDR1 and CDR2 sequences are MNHNS and SASEGT. The CDR3 DNA sequence: TGTGCCAGCAGGGAAGATGGCTACACCTTC. Amino acid sequence: CASREDGYTF.

In its sample, this clone was seen once. V is TRBV27 and J is TRBJ2-5, with no clear D. V lost 5 bases to trimming and J lost 3 bases, with 10 bases between them. Germline lookup yields CDR1 MNHEY and CDR2 SMNVEV (reference sequence). The CDR3 extends over 13 amino acids. In DNA form, the CDR3 reads TGTGCCAGCAGTGTTAGGTGGGAAGAGACCCAGTACTTC. Protein: CASSVRWEETQYF.

The chain joins TRBV28 to TRBJ2-7, with 11 bases matching TRBD2. V was pared by 5 bases and J by 6 bases, with 9 bases of the junction left unmatched. This CDR3 is built from 15 residues. The germline CDR1 and CDR2 sequences are MDHEN and SYDVKM. The CDR3 DNA reads TGTGCCAGCAGTGTTCTAGCGGGAGGAATTGTCGAGCAGTACTTC. Its translation is CASSVLAGGIVEQYF. Variable domain in full (rest from reference TRBV28 and TRBJ2-7): DVKVTQSSRYLVKRTGEKVFLECVQDMDHENMFWYRQDPGLGLRLIYFSYDVKMKEKGDIPEGYSVSREKKERFSLILESASTNQTSMYLCASSVLAGGIVEQYFGPGTRLTVT.

The chain recombines TRBV14 with TRBJ2-1; D may be TRBD2 (6 bases). Germline V lookup: CDR1 SGHDN, CDR2 FVKESK. This CDR3 region has 18 residues. Trimming stripped 4 bases from V and 4 bases from J, with 23 bases between. The CDR3 reads CASSPGYDGTRTYNEQFF. DNA of the CDR3: TGTGCCAGCAGCCCCGGCTATGACGGGACTCGCACATACAATGAGCAGTTCTTC.